One and the same sample provided the 27 T cell receptor beta chains below, sequenced in a study of T cell repertoires in cytomegalovirus infection (dated by TCRdb to between 2018 and 2020). What this sample's treatment or condition label stands for: in vitro stimulation with specific CMV peptide epitopes to enrich CMV-specific T cells. TCRdb lists the instrument as Illumina HiSeq 1500. TCRdb's own reprocessing of the public reads used fastp at Q25 and MiXCR and kept productive beta chains. Rows with a matching CDR3 protein are joined into one entry that keeps the most common DNA and genes. The sample table shows 700,000 to 950,000 distinct CDR3 sequences, and over 25% are seen once. Together, the top ten hold 9.5% to 15% of the sample. What these receptors recognize is not known. The sample in question was cultured CD8+ T cells from PBMCs, obtained from culture after CMV antigen stimulation. The receptors come from a human donor in good health (CMV status not recorded). Some clones in this sample may be carry-over from other donors' samples.

This clonotype has just a few counts. This chain uses TRBV6-1 with TRBJ2-2; TRBD2 matches 7 bases. After removal of 0 bases from V and 4 bases from J, the junction contained 11 bases not matched to a gene. This CDR3 region has 18 residues. Germline assignment: CDR1 MNHNS and CDR2 SASEGT. CDR3 bases: TGTGCCAGCAGTGAAGCCCTGCGGGGAGCGGGGCGCACCGGGGAGCTGTTTTTT. It yields the protein CASSEALRGAGRTGELFF.

The sample holds a few counts of this clonotype. This chain connects TRBV6-5 to TRBJ2-1; unclear D gene. The CDR3 is 14 amino acids. Germline values: CDR1 MNHEY, CDR2 SVGAGI. Trimming shortened V by 3 bases and J by 4 bases, and 10 bases separated the two germline ends. Here the CDR3 DNA reads TGTGCCAGCAGTTATGGGGTCCCATACAATGAGCAGTTCTTC. Protein: CASSYGVPYNEQFF.

V gene TRBV27 combines with J gene TRBJ2-7; D tentatively fits TRBD1 or TRBD2 (6 bases each). CDR1 and CDR2 from the germline V gene are MNHEY and SMNVEV (reference sequence). Between the trimmed V and J ends, which lost 2 bases and 4 bases, there was a span of 15 bases. The CDR3 has 15 amino acids. The chain's CDR3 is CASSLTGADHYEQYV. The CDR3 DNA reads TGTGCCAGCAGTTTAACGGGGGCCGATCATTACGAGCAGTACGTC.

A remark on this clonotype: The junction does not match germline at one end; this may be a read error. This chain connects TRBV10-2 to TRBJ2-3, with D tentatively TRBD1 or TRBD2 (5 bases each). The germline V gene encodes CDR1 WSHSY and CDR2 SAAADI. The CDR3 runs to 14 residues. This CDR3 reads CASGESNGGDTQYF. DNA of the CDR3: TGCGCCAGCGGTGAGTCCAATGGGGGAGATACGCAGTATTTT.

The rearrangement links TRBV2 to TRBJ2-1; D call uncertain. V was cut by 6 bases and J by 4 bases, with 10 bases left in between. The CDR3 contains 13 residues. CDR1 is SNHLY, CDR2 FYNNEI, per germline. The CDR3 is CASRGPEYNEQFF. The DNA for the CDR3 is TGTGCCAGCAGGGGTCCTGAATACAATGAGCAGTTCTTC.

This clonotype has more than one count but fewer than ten. This chain joins TRBV6-5 and TRBJ2-2; no reliable D call. Germline V gene lookup returns CDR1 MNHEY and CDR2 SVGAGI. CDR3 size: 12 residues. Trimming stripped 2 bases from V and 7 bases from J, with 5 bases between. The CDR3 is CASSYEVGELFF. The DNA for the CDR3 is TGTGCCAGCAGTTACGAAGTCGGGGAGCTGTTTTTT.

The J gene is TRBJ2-7, the V gene TRBV6-1; D ambiguous. The ends were cut back, 6 bases at V and 6 bases at J, with 15 bases in the middle. The CDR3 loop spans 13 amino acids. Germline V lookup: CDR1 MNHNS, CDR2 SASEGT. CDR3 residues: CASSQSFVGEQYV. CDR3 bases: TGTGCCAGCAGCCAAAGCTTTGTGGGCGAGCAGTACGTC.

The chain recombines TRBV6-2 or TRBV6-3 with TRBJ1-5, with no clear D. The CDR3 runs 16 residues. V was clipped by 2 bases and J by 0 bases, with 11 bases between them. The germline V gene has CDR1 MNHEY and CDR2 SVGEGT. CDR3 sequence (DNA): TGTGCCAGCAGTTACCCTCCGGGTTATAGCAATCAGCCCCAGCATTTT. Its translation is CASSYPPGYSNQPQHF.

V and J are TRBV12-5 and TRBJ2-2, with D possibly matching TRBD1 (6 bases). Germline V CDR1 and CDR2: LGHNT, FRNRAP. This CDR3 has 13 amino acids. The ends were cut back, 9 bases at V and 1 base at J, with 9 bases in the middle. CDR3 coding DNA: TGTGCTAGCGGGACAAAGAACACCGGGGAGCTGTTTTTT. Its translation is CASGTKNTGELFF.

This clonotype was seen a handful of times. The DNA of the CDR3 is TGTGCCAGCAGCGAGGAGGGGCTGAACTATGGCTACACCTTC. Protein: CASSEEGLNYGYTF. This chain joins TRBV27 and TRBJ1-2; TRBD1 is a possible D gene (5 bases). The CDR3 contains 14 residues. Trimming took 6 bases from V and 2 from J, leaving 13 bases between them. Germline V gene lookup returns CDR1 MNHEY and CDR2 SMNVEV (reference sequence).

The chain uses TRBV27 and TRBJ2-3; TRBD2 matches at 8 bases. The germline CDR1 and CDR2 sequences are MNHEY and SMNVEV (reference sequence). This CDR3 is built from 16 residues. J gave up 0 bases and V 1 base, and 3 bases lay outside the gene matches. The CDR3 nucleotides are TGTGCCAGCAGTTTATTTCGGGGGGGAAGCACAGATACGCAGTATTTT. Its translation is CASSLFRGGSTDTQYF.

The J gene is TRBJ1-5, the V gene TRBV7-2, with unresolved D. The germline V and J ends were trimmed by 7 bases and 3 bases, with 7 bases remaining between them. Germline V gene data show CDR1 as SGHTA and CDR2 as FQGNSA. This CDR3 has 12 residues. The DNA for the CDR3 is TGTGCCAGCATCCCCAACAATCAGCCCCAGCATTTT. Protein sequence: CASIPNNQPQHF.

To note about this clonotype: A junction boundary mismatches the germline segment, possibly from a read error. This chain uses TRBV5-3 with TRBJ1-5, with 7 bases aligning to TRBD1. TRBV5-3 is an ORF, and what it does is uncertain. This CDR3 contains 17 residues. CDR3 in amino acids: CASSLLTGAGSNQPQHF. In DNA form, the CDR3 reads TGTGCCAGCAGCTTGTTAACAGGGGCCGGTAGCAATCAGCCCCAGCATTTT.

The V and J genes are TRBV7-8 and TRBJ1-1; weak D call: TRBD1 (6 bases). V was pared by 4 bases and J by 0 bases, with 9 bases between. The CDR3 is 14 amino acids. CDR1 is SGHVS and CDR2 is FQNEAQ in the germline V gene. The CDR3: CASSYPGVNTEAFF. The CDR3 DNA is TGTGCCAGCAGCTACCCAGGGGTGAACACTGAAGCTTTCTTT.

This clonotype was found a few times. The V and J genes are TRBV20-1 and TRBJ2-7, with D perhaps TRBD1 (7 bases). Per the germline V gene, CDR1 is DFQATT and CDR2 is SNEGSKA (reference sequence). The CDR3 runs 13 residues. V lost 6 bases and J 2 bases, leaving 14 bases between the germline ends. The CDR3 is CSALTGRTYEQYF. The CDR3 DNA reads as TGCAGTGCATTGACAGGGAGGACCTACGAGCAGTACTTC.

The genes are TRBV6-5 and TRBJ1-2; no definite D call. Trimming removed 7 bases at V and 4 bases at J, with 13 bases between. Germline V gene data show CDR1 as MNHEY and CDR2 as SVGAGI. This CDR3 comprises 13 residues. CDR3 amino acids: CASTPSPGYGYTF. CDR3 in DNA: TGTGCCAGCACCCCAAGCCCAGGCTATGGCTACACCTTC.

This clonotype was seen a few times. The chain is built from TRBV27 and TRBJ1-1; D uncertain. CDR3 length: 13 amino acids. V was clipped by 5 bases and J by 4 bases, with 11 bases between them. Per germline, CDR1 MNHEY and CDR2 SMNVEV (reference sequence). Written as DNA, the CDR3 is TGTGCCAGCAGTAGAAGGGCTTTCACTGAAGCTTTCTTT. Protein: CASSRRAFTEAFF.

This rearrangement joins TRBV5-1 to TRBJ1-1, with D possibly matching TRBD1 (5 bases). The V and J ends lost 2 bases and 1 base respectively, with 12 bases between them. Per the germline V gene, CDR1 is SGHRS and CDR2 is YFSETQ. The CDR3 loop spans 15 amino acids. CDR3 sequence reads: CASSLEKTENTEAFF. CDR3 coding DNA: TGCGCCAGCAGCTTAGAAAAGACAGAGAACACTGAAGCTTTCTTT. The variable domain in full, completed from reference TRBV5-1 and TRBJ1-1, reads KAGVTQTPRYLIKTRGQQVTLSCSPISGHRSVSWYQQTPGQGLQFLFEYFSETQRNKGNFPGRFSGRQFSNSRSEMNVSTLELGDSALYLCASSLEKTENTEAFFGQGTRLTVV.

The chain has TRBV2 and TRBJ1-1, with D maybe TRBD1 (5 bases). Trimming took off 3 bases at V and 4 bases at J, with 15 bases between the two ends. CDR1 SNHLY and CDR2 FYNNEI come from the germline V gene. This CDR3 has 15 residues. The CDR3 loop is CASSEGEVGGTEAFF. In DNA form, the CDR3 reads TGTGCCAGCAGTGAGGGGGAAGTGGGGGGCACTGAAGCTTTCTTT.

The rearrangement uses TRBV6-6 and TRBJ2-3, with 7 bases fitting TRBD1. J lost 5 bases, V lost 8 bases, and 4 bases had no gene match. The CDR3 sequence is 12 residues long. The germline gives CDR1 MNHNY, CDR2 SVGAGI (reference sequence). The CDR3 bases are TGTGCCAGCGGACAGGCGAAAGATACGCAGTATTTT. Encoded protein: CASGQAKDTQYF.

This clonotype was seen only once. The chain couples TRBV7-2 to TRBJ2-1, with D unresolved. This CDR3 comprises 16 residues. V was clipped by 5 bases and J by 2 bases, with 16 bases between them. The V gene's germline CDR1 is SGHTA and CDR2 FQGNSA. CDR3 amino acids: CASSAPTGSTYNEQFF. CDR3 coding DNA: TGTGCCAGCAGCGCGCCGACTGGCTCAACCTACAATGAGCAGTTCTTC. Variable domain in full (rest from reference TRBV7-2 and TRBJ2-1): GAGVSQSPSNKVTEKGKDVELRCDPISGHTALYWYRQSLGQGLEFLIYFQGNSAPDKSGLPSDRFSAERTGGSVSTLTIQRTQQEDSAVYLCASSAPTGSTYNEQFFGPGTRLTVL.

This clonotype has a handful of counts. The chain couples TRBV6-1 to TRBJ1-1; 7 nucleotides line up with TRBD1. The V segment lost 3 bases and the J segment 7 bases; nucleotides outside the gene matches: 8. This CDR3 has 14 residues. Germline assignment: CDR1 MNHNS and CDR2 SASEGT. The chain's CDR3 is CASSDPLTGDEAFF. The CDR3 nucleotides read TGTGCCAGCAGTGACCCCCTTACAGGGGATGAAGCTTTCTTT.

V is TRBV29-1 and J is TRBJ2-7, with 7 bases matching TRBD2. From germline, CDR1 is SQVTM and CDR2 ANQGSEA. The CDR3 consists of 13 residues. The V segment lost 7 bases and the J segment 2 bases; nucleotides outside the gene matches: 8. The CDR3 here is CSATGGWTYEQYF. The CDR3 DNA sequence: TGCAGCGCGACCGGGGGGTGGACCTACGAGCAGTACTTC.

Notes on this clonotype: This sequence may be a read error, since a much larger clone differs from it by one base. The chain links TRBV7-6 to TRBJ1-4, with D unresolved. CDR1 is SGHVS, CDR2 FNYEAQ, per germline. The CDR3 runs to 15 residues. CDR3 loop: CASSLGTATNKKLFF. For the CDR3, the DNA is TGTGCCAGCAGCTTAGGTACAGCAACTAATAAAAAACTGTTTTTT.

The rearrangement joins TRBV6-6 to TRBJ2-5; D may correspond to TRBD1 or TRBD2 (6 bases each). The CDR3 runs 15 residues. Germline assignment: CDR1 MNHNY and CDR2 SVGAGI (reference sequence). Trimming pared 6 bases from V and 5 bases from J, leaving 19 bases between. CDR3 bases: TGTGCCAGCAGGAGGGGAAGGGGGGTCCGGGAGACCCAGTACTTC. Its translation: CASRRGRGVRETQYF.

The chain combines TRBV4-1 with TRBJ2-7, with D perhaps given as TRBD1 or TRBD2 (5 bases each). Germline V CDR1 and CDR2: MGHRA, YSYEKL. V dropped 2 bases and J dropped 5 bases, with 22 bases sitting between them. The CDR3 has 17 amino acids. As DNA, the CDR3 is TGCGCCAGCAGCCAAACCGGGACGACGGTACCTTTACACGAGCAGTACTTC. Protein sequence: CASSQTGTTVPLHEQYF.

The chain has TRBV4-1 and TRBJ2-1; D call uncertain. Germline CDR1 reads MGHRA; CDR2 reads YSYEKL. The CDR3 loop spans 14 amino acids. V was cut by 2 bases and J by 5 bases, with 10 bases left in between. CDR3 loop: CASSQTGWDNEQFF. In DNA, the CDR3 is TGCGCCAGCAGCCAAACGGGCTGGGACAATGAGCAGTTCTTC.